These T cell receptor beta chains were read from a single sample in a study of shared clonotypes between healthy human individuals. Measured with immunoSEQ multiplex PCR; TCRdb has only the in-frame clones, and not every one. The sample holds about 2.1 million clones; 85% to 95% are singletons and the top ten take about 1.7%. The sequenced sample was naive CD8+ T cells from PBMCs. Every receptor here comes from a man aged 18 to 30 in good health. Some clones in this sample may be carry-over from other donors' samples. Both conserved end residues are part of each CDR3.

V,J,CDR3
TRBV7-3,TRBJ2-1,CASSAQTSGNEQFF
TRBV27,TRBJ2-1,CASSLSLRGSRGGNEQFF
TRBV5-6,TRBJ1-2,CASSFGDAYYGYTF
TRBV7-9,TRBJ1-2,CASSTWDSNYGYTF
TRBV11-2,TRBJ2-6,CASSLGLSGANVLTF
TRBV28,TRBJ2-7,CASSSDSYEQYF
TRBV7-6,TRBJ1-1,CASSLVDRGPAEAFF
TRBV27,TRBJ1-5,CATRTGNQPQHF
TRBV7-9,TRBJ2-1,CASDLPPQFF
TRBV27,TRBJ2-7,CASSLTRTATGVYEQYF
TRBV7-9,TRBJ1-2,CASSLAPGGYTF
TRBV4-1,TRBJ2-1,CASTGSGSNNEQFF
TRBV13,TRBJ2-1,CASSLVLAGVNEQFF
TRBV28,TRBJ2-1,CASSSRTILGGFHEQFF
TRBV6-4,TRBJ2-7,CASSDSFGYPYEQYF
TRBV18,TRBJ1-4,CASASVRSTNEKLFF
TRBV28,TRBJ1-2,CASQGRGQGYGYTF
TRBV14,TRBJ1-1,CASSQGRSSEAFF
TRBV5-8,TRBJ1-2,CASLTSQVTNYGYTF
TRBV7-9,TRBJ1-5,CASSRDHTSGQPQHF
TRBV27,TRBJ2-5,CASSFGTGQETQYF
TRBV27,TRBJ2-1,CASSLRTGGPNEQFF
TRBV5-1,TRBJ2-3,CASSWDRVYSTDTQYF
TRBV6-6,TRBJ2-1,CASSYSGREREEQFF
TRBV2,TRBJ2-7,CASSEAKREGVHEQYF
TRBV7-3,TRBJ2-1,CASSSGLAGSEQFF
TRBV6-5,TRBJ2-2,CASEGGTNTGELFF
TRBV6-5,TRBJ2-7,CASSYSKGQETYEQYF
TRBV19,TRBJ1-1,CASGGGMDDTEAFF
TRBV28,TRBJ2-7,CASSLGPRGQWTGEQYF
TRBV7-8,TRBJ2-3,CASSTRPVGDTQYF
TRBV6-1,TRBJ2-1,CASARLAGSYNEQFF
TRBV30,TRBJ2-7,CAWSALTSGRNEQYF
TRBV30,TRBJ2-7,CAWTSWTSDYEQYF
TRBV4-3,NA,CASSQISGNYEQYF